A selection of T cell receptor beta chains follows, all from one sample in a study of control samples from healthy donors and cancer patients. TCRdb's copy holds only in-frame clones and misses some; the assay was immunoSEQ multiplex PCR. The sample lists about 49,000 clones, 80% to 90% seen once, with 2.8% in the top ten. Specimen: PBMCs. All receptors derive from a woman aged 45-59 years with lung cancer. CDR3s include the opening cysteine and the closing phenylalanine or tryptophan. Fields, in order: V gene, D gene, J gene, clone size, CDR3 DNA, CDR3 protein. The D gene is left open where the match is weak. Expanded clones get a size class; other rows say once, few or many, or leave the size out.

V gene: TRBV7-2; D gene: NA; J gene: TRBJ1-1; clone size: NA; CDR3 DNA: TGTGCCAGCAGCGATCACAGGGCCTCGAACACTGAAGCTTTCTTT; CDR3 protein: CASSDHRASNTEAFF
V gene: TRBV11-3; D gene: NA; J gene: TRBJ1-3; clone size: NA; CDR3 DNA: TGTGCCAGCAGCCCCTTCCGGGACGGCCCTCACTACTCTGGAAACACCATATATTTT; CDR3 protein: CASSPFRDGPHYSGNTIYF
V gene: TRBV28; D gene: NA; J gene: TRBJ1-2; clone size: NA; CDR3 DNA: TGTGCCAGCAGTACCCCCTTTGCGGGTCGTGAGGATGGCTACACCTTC; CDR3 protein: CASSTPFAGREDGYTF
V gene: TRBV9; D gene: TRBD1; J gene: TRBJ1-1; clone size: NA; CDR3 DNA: TGTGCCAGCAGCGCAAGGACAGGTTACACTGAAGCTTTCTTT; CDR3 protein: CASSARTGYTEAFF
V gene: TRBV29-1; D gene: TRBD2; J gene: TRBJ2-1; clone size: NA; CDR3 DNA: TGCAGCGTTGGGACTAGCGGGGTCACCTACAATGAGCAGTTCTTC; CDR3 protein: CSVGTSGVTYNEQFF
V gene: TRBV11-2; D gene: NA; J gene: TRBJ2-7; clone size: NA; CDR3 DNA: TGTGCCAGCAGCTTGGGTAGGACCAGGGGCAACTACGAGCAGTACTTC; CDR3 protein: CASSLGRTRGNYEQYF
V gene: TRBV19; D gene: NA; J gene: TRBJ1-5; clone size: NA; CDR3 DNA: TGTGCCAGTAGTATCAGGGCAACCTATAGCAATCAGCCCCAGCATTTT; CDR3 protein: CASSIRATYSNQPQHF
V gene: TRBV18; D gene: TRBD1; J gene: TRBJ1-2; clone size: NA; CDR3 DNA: TGTGCCAGCTCACCACTTGGACAGGGGGCGAATGGCTACACCTTC; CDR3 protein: CASSPLGQGANGYTF
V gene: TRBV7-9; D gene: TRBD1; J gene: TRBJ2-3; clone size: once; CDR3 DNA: TGTGCCAGCAGCTTAGGGACAGGGCTAGTCGATACGCAGTATTTT; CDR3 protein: CASSLGTGLVDTQYF
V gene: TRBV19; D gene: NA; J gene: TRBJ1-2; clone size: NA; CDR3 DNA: TGTGCCAGTAGGGATTCGGGGGGGGTTCTCCTTGAAGGCTACACCTTC; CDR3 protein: CASRDSGGVLLEGYTF
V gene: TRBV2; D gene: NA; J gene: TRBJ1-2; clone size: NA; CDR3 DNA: TGTGCCAGCAGTTGGGATAAAGTGGACTATGGCTACACCTTC; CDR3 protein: CASSWDKVDYGYTF
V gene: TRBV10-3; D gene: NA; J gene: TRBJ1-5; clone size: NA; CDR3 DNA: TGTGCCACTACAGGGTCGGGCAATCAGCCCCAGCATTTT; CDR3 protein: CATTGSGNQPQHF
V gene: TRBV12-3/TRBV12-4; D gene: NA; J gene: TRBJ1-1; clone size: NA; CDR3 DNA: TGTGCCAGCAGTGAGCAGGAGAACACTGAAGCTTTCTTT; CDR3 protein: CASSEQENTEAFF
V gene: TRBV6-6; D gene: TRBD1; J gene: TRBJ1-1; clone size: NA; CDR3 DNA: TGTGCCAGCAACAGACAGGGGGGGAACACTGAAGCTTTCTTT; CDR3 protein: CASNRQGGNTEAFF
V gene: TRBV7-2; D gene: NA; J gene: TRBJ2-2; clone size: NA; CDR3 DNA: TGTGCCAGCAGCTTCAGCTCCCAAAGAGGGTTCACCGGGGAGCTGTTTTTT; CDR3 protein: CASSFSSQRGFTGELFF
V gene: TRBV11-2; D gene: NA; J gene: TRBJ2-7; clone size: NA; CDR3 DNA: TGTGCCAGCAGCTTAGATCGACCGAACGAGCAGTACTTC; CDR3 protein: CASSLDRPNEQYF
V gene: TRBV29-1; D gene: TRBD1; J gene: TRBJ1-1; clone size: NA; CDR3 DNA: TGCAGCGTTGAATTTGCAGGGGGGGTGAACACTGAAGCTTTCTTT; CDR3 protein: CSVEFAGGVNTEAFF
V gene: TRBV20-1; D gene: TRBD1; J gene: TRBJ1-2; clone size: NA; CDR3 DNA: TGCAGTGCTAGTGCTCGTGGCCGACAGGGGGTCTATGGCTACACCTTC; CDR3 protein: CSASARGRQGVYGYTF
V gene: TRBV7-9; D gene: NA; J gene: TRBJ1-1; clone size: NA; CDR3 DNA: TGTGCCAGCAGCTCTATCGGCAACGGGGGATTCGCTTTCTTT; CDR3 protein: CASSSIGNGGFAFF
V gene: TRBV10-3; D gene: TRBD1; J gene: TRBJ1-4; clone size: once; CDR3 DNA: TGTGCCATAGGACAGGGAGTCGGTGAAAAACTGTTTTTT; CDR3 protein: CAIGQGVGEKLFF
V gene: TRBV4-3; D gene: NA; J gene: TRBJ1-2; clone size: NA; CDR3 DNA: TGCGCCAGCAGCAAAAGGGGACCCGACCTCTATGGCTACACCTTC; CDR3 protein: CASSKRGPDLYGYTF
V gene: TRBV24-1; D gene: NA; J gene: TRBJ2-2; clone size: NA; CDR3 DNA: TGTGCCACCGGAATGAATCGGGAGCTGTTTTTT; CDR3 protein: CATGMNRELFF
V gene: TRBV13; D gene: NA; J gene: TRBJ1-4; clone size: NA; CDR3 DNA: TGTGCCAGCAGGGTGACGGCGTCTCATAATGAAAAACTGTTTTTT; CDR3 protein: CASRVTASHNEKLFF
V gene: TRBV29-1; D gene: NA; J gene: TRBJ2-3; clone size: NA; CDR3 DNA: TGCAGCGTTGAAGATCTGAGGGGGGGCCCCACAGATACGCAGTATTTT; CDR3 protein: CSVEDLRGGPTDTQYF
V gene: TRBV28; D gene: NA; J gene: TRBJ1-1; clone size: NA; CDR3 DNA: TGTGCCAGCCATCAGGGGTGGAACACTGAAGCTTTCTTT; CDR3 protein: CASHQGWNTEAFF
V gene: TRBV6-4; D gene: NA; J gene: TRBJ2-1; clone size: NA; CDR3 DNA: TGTGCCAGCTCCGGAGACCTTCCTAATGAGCAGTTCTTC; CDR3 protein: CASSGDLPNEQFF
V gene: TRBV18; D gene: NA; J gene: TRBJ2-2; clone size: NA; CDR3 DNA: TGTGCCAGCTCACAGGGCGATACCGGGGAGCTGTTTTTT; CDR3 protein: CASSQGDTGELFF
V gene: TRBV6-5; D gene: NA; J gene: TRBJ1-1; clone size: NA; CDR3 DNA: TGTGCCAGCAGTTACGGGGAGACTGAAGCTTTCTTT; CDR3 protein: CASSYGETEAFF
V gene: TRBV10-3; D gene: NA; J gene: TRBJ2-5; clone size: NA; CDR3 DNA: TGTGCCATCAGTGGGTCGGGGATCGGAGAGACCCAGTACTTC; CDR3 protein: CAISGSGIGETQYF
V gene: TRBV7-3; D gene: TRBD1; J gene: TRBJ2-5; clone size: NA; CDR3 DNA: TGTGCCAGCAGCCCACAGGGGGGTAGGGAGACCCAGTACTTC; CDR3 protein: CASSPQGGRETQYF
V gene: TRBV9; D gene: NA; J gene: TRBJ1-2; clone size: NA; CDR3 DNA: TGTGCCAGCAAGGCGTCGGATGGCTACACCTTC; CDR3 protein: CASKASDGYTF
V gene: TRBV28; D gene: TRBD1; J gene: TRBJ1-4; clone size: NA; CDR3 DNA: TGTGCCAGCAGTCCCAAGAGCGTGACAGGGGAAAAACTGTTTTTT; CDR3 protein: CASSPKSVTGEKLFF
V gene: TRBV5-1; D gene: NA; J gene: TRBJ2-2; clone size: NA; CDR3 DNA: TGCGCCAGCAGCTTCCAGGGGAGAAACACCGGGGAGCTGTTTTTT; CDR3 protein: CASSFQGRNTGELFF
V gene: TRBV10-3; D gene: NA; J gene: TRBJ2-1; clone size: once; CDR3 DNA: TGTGCCATCAGTGAGTCTGGGGGGGGACACTTCTACAATGAGCAGTTCTTC; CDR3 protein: CAISESGGGHFYNEQFF
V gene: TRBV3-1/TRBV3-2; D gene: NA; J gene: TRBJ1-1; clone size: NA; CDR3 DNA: TGTGCCAGCAGCCAAGATTTAGGAGCAGGGGCCATCTCAAACACTGAAGCTTTCTTT; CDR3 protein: CASSQDLGAGAISNTEAFF
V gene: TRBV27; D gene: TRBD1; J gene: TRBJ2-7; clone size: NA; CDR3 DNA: TGTGCCAGCAGTTCCGGACAGGGGGCCTCCTACGAGCAGTACTTC; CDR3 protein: CASSSGQGASYEQYF